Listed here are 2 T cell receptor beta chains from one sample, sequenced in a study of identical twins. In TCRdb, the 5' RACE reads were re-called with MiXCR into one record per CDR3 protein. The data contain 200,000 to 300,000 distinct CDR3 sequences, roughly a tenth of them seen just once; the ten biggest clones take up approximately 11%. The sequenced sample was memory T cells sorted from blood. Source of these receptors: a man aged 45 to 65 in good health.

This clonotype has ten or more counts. DNA for the CDR3: TGTGCCAGCAGCGTTCTAGCGGCCCACTACAATGAGCAGTTCTTC. As protein: CASSVLAAHYNEQFF. The chain uses TRBV9 and TRBJ2-1, with 7 bases fitting TRBD2. Trimming removed 2 bases from V and 3 bases from J; junction bases left unmatched: 5. Germline loops: CDR1 SGDLS, CDR2 YYNGEE. The CDR3 has 15 amino acids.

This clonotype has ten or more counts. This chain's CDR3 is CASSLAGLLNTEAFF. In DNA, the CDR3 is TGTGCCAGCAGTTTGGCAGGGCTGCTGAACACTGAAGCTTTCTTT. The V and J genes are TRBV12-3 or TRBV12-4 and TRBJ1-1, with a tentative D call TRBD1 (5 bases). Trimming stripped 3 bases from V and 0 bases from J, with 11 bases between. This CDR3 contains 15 residues.